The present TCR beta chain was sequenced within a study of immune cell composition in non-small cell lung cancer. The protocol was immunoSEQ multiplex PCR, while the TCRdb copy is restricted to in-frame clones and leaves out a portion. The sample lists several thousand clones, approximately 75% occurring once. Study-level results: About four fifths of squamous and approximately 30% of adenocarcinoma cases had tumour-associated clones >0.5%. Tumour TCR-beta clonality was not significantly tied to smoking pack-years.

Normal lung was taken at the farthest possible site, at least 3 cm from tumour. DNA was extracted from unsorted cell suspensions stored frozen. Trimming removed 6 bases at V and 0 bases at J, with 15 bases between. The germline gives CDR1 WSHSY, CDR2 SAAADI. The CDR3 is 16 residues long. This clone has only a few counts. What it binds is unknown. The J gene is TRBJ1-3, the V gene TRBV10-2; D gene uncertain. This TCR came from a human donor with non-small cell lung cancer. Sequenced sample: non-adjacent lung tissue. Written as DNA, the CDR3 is TGCGCCAGCAGCCCCGGACGGCGATCCTCTGGAAACACCATATATTTT. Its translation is CASSPGRRSSGNTIYF.